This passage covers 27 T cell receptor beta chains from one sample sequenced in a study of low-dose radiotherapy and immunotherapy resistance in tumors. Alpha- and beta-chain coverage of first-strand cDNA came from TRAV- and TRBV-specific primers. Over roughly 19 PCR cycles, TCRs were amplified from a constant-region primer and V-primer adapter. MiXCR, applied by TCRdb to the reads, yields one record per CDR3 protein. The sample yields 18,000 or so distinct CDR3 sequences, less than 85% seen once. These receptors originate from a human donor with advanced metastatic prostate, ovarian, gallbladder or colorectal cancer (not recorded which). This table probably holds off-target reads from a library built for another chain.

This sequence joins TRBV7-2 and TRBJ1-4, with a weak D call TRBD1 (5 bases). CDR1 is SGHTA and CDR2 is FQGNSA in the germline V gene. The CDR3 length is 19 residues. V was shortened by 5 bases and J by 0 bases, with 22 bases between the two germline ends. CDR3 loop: CASSLRTQRDEATNEKLFF. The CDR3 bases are TGTGCCAGCAGCCTACGAACCCAGAGGGACGAGGCAACTAATGAAAAACTGTTTTTT.

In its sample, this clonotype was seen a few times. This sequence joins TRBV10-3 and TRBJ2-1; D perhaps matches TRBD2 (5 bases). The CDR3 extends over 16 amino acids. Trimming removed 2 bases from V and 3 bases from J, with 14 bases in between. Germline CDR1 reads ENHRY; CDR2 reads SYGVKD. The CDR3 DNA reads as TGTGCCATCAGTGAGGGAACCAGCGGCAACTACAATGAGCAGTTCTTC. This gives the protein CAISEGTSGNYNEQFF.

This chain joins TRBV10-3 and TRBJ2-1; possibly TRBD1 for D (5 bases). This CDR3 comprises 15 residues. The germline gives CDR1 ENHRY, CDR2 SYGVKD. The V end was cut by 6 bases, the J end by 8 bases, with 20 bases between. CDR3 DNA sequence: TGTGCCATCAGCGAGACGTCTGACAGACTCGATGAGCAGTTCTTC. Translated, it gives CAISETSDRLDEQFF.

The CDR3 region has the DNA TGTGCCAGCAGGTCGGACAGGGAGGTATCTCGGTATAATTCACCCCTCCACTTT. This encodes CASRSDREVSRYNSPLHF. The J gene is TRBJ1-6, the V gene TRBV28, with 8 bases fitting TRBD1. This CDR3 has 18 residues. CDR1 is MDHEN and CDR2 is SYDVKM in the germline V gene. V was clipped by 6 bases and J by 4 bases; unmatched bases: 14. The variable domain in full, with the rest retrieved from reference TRBV28 and TRBJ1-6, is DVKVTQSSRYLVKRTGEKVFLECVQDMDHENMFWYRQDPGLGLRLIYFSYDVKMKEKGDIPEGYSVSREKKERFSLILESASTNQTSMYLCASRSDREVSRYNSPLHFGNGTRLTVT.

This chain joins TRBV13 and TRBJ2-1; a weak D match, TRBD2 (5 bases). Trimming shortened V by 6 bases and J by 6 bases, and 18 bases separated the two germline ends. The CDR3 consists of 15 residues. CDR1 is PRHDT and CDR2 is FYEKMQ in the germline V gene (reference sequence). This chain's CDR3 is CASSAALIGSNEQFF. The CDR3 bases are TGTGCCAGCAGTGCAGCGCTAATAGGGAGCAATGAGCAGTTCTTC.

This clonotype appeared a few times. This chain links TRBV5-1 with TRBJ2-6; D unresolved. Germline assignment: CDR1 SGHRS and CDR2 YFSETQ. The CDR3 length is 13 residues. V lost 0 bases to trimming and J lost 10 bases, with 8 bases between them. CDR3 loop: CASSLERKNVLTF. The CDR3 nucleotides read TGCGCCAGCAGCTTGGAGAGAAAAAACGTCCTGACTTTC.

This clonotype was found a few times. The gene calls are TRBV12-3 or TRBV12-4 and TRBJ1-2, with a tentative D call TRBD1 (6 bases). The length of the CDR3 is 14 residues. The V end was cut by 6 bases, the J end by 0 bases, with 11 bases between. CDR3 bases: TGTGCCAGCAGACTCACAGGGCCTAACTATGGCTACACCTTC. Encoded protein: CASRLTGPNYGYTF.

The CDR3 here is CASSGTDYNEKLFF. Here the CDR3 DNA reads TGTGCCAGCAGTGGAACAGACTATAATGAAAAACTGTTTTTT. The V and J genes are TRBV6-1 and TRBJ1-4; no reliable D call. V was shortened by 4 bases and J by 4 bases, with 10 bases between the two germline ends. Germline CDR1 reads MNHNS; CDR2 reads SASEGT. This CDR3 is built from 14 residues.

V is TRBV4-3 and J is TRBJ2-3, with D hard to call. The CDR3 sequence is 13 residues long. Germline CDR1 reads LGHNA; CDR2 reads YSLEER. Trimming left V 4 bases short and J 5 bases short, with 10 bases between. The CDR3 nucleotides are TGCGCCAGCAGCCTAACCCGCAGAGATACGCAGTATTTT. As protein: CASSLTRRDTQYF.

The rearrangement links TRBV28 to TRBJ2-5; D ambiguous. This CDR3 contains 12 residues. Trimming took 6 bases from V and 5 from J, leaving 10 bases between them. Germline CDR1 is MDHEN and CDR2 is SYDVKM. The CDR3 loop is CASSQTDETQYF. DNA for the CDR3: TGTGCCAGCAGCCAAACTGATGAGACCCAGTACTTC.

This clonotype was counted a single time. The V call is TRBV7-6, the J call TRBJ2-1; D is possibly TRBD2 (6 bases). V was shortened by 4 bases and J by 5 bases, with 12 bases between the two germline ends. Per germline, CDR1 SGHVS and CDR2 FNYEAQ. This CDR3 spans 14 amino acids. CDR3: CASSSGLSHNEQFF. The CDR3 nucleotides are TGTGCCAGCAGCTCGGGACTTTCACACAATGAGCAGTTCTTC.

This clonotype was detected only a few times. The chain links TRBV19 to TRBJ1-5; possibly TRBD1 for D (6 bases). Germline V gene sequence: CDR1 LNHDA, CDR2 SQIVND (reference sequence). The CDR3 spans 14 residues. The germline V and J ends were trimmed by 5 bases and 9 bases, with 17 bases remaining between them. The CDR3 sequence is CASSPRQVPLPQHF. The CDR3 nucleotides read TGTGCCAGTAGTCCCCGACAGGTCCCTCTGCCCCAGCATTTT.

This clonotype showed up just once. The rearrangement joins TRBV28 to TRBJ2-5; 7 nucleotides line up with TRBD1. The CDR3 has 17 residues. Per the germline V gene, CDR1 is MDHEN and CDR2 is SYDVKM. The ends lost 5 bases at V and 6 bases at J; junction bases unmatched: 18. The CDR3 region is CASSTYIGDSFIKTQYF. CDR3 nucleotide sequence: TGTGCCAGCAGTACTTATATCGGGGACAGTTTTATAAAGACCCAGTACTTC.

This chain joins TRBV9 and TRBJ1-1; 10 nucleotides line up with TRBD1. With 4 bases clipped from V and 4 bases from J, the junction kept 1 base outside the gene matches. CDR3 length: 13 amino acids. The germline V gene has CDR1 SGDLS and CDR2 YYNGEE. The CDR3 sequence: CASSRDRGTEAFF. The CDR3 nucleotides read TGTGCCAGCAGCAGGGACAGGGGCACTGAAGCTTTCTTT.

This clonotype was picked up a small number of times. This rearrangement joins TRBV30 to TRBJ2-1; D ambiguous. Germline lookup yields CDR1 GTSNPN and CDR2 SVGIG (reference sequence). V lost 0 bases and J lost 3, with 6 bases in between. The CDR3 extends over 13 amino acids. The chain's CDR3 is CAWSVDHYNEQFF. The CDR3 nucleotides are TGTGCCTGGAGTGTTGACCACTACAATGAGCAGTTCTTC.

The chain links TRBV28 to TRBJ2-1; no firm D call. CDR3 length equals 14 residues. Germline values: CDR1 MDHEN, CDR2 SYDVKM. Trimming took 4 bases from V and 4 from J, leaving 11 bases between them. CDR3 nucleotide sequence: TGTGCCAGCAGTTGGAAGGACGCTTACAATGAGCAGTTCTTC. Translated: CASSWKDAYNEQFF.

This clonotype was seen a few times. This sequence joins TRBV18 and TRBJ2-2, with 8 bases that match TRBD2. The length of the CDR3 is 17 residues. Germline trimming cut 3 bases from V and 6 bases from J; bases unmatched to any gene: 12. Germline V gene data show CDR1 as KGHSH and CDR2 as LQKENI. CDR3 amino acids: CASSPAESGSLPGELFF. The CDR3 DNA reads TGTGCCAGCTCACCCGCCGAAAGCGGGAGTCTCCCCGGGGAGCTGTTTTTT.

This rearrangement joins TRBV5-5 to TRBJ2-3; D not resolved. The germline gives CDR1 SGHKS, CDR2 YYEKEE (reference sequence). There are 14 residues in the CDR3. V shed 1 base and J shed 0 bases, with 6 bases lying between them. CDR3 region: CASSLIVSTDTQYF. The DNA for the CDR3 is TGTGCCAGCAGCTTGATTGTCAGCACAGATACGCAGTATTTT.

CDR3 protein: CASTTHPNEQFF. In nucleotides, the CDR3 is TGTGCCAGCACCACACACCCGAATGAGCAGTTCTTC. This sequence joins TRBV28 and TRBJ2-1; D not certain. V was trimmed by 7 bases and J by 7 bases, leaving 11 bases between them. CDR3 length: 12 residues. The germline V gene encodes CDR1 MDHEN and CDR2 SYDVKM.

This chain's CDR3 is CASSPGGGNTIYF. The DNA of the CDR3 is TGTGCCAGCAGCCCCGGAGGGGGAAACACCATATATTTT. This sequence joins TRBV13 and TRBJ1-3; no reliable D call. The V end lost 5 bases, the J end lost 4 bases, and 9 bases lay between the germline ends. Per germline, CDR1 PRHDT and CDR2 FYEKMQ (reference sequence). There are 13 residues in the CDR3.

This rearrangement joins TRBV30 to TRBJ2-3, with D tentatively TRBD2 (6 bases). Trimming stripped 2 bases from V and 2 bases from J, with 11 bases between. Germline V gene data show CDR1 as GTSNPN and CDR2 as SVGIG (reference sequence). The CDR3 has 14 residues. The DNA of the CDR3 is TGTGCCTGGAGTTTGCTAGCGAACACAGATACGCAGTATTTT. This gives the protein CAWSLLANTDTQYF.

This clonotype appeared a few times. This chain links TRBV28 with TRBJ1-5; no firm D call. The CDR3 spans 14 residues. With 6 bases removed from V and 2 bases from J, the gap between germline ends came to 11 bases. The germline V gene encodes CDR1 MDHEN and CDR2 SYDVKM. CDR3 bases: TGTGCCAGCAGGCCACCAGGTCGCAATCAGCCCCAGCATTTT. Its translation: CASRPPGRNQPQHF.

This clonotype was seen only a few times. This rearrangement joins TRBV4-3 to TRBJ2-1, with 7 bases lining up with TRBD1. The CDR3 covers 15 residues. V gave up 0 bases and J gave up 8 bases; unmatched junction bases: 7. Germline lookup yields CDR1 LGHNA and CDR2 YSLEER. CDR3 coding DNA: TGCGCCAGCAGCCAAGACTTGACAGGGCGGGATGAGCAGTTCTTC. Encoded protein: CASSQDLTGRDEQFF.

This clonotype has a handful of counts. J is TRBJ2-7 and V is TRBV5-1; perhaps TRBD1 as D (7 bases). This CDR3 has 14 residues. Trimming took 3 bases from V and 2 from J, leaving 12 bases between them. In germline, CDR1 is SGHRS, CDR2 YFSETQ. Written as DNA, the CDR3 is TGCGCCAGCAGCTCCGCAGGGGGGCCCTACGAGCAGTACTTC. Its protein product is CASSSAGGPYEQYF.

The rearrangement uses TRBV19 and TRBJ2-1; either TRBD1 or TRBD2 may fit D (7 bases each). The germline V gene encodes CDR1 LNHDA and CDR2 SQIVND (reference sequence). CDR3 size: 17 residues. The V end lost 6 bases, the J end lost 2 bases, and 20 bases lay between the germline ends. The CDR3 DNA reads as TGTGCCAGTAGGGAGGGGGCGGGAGCCGTCGCCTACAATGAGCAGTTCTTC. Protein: CASREGAGAVAYNEQFF.

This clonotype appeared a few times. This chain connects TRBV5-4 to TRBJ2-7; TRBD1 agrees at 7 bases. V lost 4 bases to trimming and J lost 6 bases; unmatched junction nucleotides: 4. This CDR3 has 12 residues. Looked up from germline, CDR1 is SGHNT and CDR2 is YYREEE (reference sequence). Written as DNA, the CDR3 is TGTGCCAGCAGCCTGGACAGGCGCGAGCAGTACTTC. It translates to CASSLDRREQYF. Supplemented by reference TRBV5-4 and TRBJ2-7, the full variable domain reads ETGVTQSPTHLIKTRGQQVTLRCSSQSGHNTVSWYQQALGQGPQFIFQYYREEENGRGNFPPRFSGLQFPNYSSELNVNALELDDSALYLCASSLDRREQYFGPGTRLTVT.

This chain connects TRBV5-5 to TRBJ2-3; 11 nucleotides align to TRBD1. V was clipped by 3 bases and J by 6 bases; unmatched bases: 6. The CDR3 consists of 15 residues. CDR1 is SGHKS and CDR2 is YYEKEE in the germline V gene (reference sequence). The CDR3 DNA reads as TGTGCCAGCAGCTCGGACAGGGGGCAGGGCGATACGCAGTATTTT. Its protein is CASSSDRGQGDTQYF.